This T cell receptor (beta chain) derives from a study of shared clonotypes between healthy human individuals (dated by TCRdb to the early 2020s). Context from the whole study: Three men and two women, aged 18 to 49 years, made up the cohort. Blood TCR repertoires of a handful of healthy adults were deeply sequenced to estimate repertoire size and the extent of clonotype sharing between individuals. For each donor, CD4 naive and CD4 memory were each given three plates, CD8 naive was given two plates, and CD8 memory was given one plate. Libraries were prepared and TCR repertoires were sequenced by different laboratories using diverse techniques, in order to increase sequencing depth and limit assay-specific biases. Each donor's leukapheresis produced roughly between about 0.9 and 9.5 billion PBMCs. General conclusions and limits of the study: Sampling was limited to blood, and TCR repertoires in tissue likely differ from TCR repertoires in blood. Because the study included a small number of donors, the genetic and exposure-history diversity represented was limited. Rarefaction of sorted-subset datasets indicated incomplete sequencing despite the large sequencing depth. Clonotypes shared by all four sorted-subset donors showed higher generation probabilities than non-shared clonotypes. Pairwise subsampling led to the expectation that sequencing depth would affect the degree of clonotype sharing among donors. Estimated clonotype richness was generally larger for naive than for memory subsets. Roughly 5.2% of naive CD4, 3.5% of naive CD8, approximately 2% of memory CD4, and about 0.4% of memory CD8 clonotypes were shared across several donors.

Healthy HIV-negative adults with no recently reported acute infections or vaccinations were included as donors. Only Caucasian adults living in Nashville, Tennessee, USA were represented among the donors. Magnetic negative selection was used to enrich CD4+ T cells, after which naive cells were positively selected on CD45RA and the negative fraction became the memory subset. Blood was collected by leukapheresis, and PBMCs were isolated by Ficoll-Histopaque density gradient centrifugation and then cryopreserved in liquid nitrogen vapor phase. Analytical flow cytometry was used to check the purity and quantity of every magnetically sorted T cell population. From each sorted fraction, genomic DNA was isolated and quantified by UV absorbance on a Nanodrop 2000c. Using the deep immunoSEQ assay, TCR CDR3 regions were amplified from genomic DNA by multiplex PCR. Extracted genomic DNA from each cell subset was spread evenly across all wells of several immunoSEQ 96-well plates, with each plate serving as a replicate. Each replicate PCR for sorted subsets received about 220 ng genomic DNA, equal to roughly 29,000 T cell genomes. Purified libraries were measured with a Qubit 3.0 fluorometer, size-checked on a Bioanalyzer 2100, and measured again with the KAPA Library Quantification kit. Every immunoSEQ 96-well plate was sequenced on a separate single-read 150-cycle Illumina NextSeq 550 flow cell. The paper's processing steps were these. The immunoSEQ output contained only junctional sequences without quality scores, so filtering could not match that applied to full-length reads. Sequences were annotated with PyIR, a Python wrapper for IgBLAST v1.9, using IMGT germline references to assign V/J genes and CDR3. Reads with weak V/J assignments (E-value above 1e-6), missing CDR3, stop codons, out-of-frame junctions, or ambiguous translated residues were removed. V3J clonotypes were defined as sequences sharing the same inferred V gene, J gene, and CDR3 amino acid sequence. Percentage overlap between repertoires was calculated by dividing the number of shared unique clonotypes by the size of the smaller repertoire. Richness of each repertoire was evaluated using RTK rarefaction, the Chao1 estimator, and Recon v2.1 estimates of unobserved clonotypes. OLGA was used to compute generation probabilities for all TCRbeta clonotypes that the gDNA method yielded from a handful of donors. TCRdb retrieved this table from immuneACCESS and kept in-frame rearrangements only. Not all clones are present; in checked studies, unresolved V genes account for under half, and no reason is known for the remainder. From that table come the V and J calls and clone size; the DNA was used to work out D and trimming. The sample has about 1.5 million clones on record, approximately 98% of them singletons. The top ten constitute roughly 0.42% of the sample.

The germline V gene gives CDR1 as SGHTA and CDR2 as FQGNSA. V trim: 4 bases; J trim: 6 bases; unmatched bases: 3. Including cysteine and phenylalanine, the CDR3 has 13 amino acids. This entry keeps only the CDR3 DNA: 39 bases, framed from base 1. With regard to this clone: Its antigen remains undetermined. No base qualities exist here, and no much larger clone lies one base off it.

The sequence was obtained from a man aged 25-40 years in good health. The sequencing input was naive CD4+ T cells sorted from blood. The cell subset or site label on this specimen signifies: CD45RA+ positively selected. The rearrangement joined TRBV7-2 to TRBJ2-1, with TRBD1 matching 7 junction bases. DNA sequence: TGTGCCAGCAGCTCGAGGACAGGCAATGAGCAGTTCTTC. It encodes CASSSRTGNEQFF.